A selection of T cell receptor beta chains follows, all from one sample in a study of blood T cell repertoires in COVID-19. This table comes from immunoSEQ multiplex PCR, and its TCRdb copy is limited to in-frame clones, with some not included. There are hundreds of thousands of clones in the sample; over 75% occur only once, and 2.2% lies in the top ten. What was sequenced was PBMCs or T cells enriched from blood (not recorded which). The receptors were gathered from a man aged 30 to 45 who had recovered from COVID-19. CDR3s include the opening cysteine and the closing phenylalanine or tryptophan. The order of the fields is CDR3 protein, CDR3 DNA, clone size, J gene, V gene, D gene. A D gene is named only where the DNA matches it firmly. Some rows mark clone size as missing; the rest say once, few, many or name a class of expanded clone.

CDR3aa: CASSLGNGDTIYF
CDR3nt: TGCGCCAGCAGCTTGGGTAACGGAGACACCATATATTTT
abundance: NA
j_gene: TRBJ1-3
v_gene: TRBV5-1
d_gene: NA

CDR3aa: CASSHPQPGNEKLFF
CDR3nt: TGCGCCAGCAGCCACCCCCAGCCGGGGAATGAAAAACTGTTTTTT
abundance: NA
j_gene: TRBJ1-4
v_gene: TRBV4-1
d_gene: NA

CDR3aa: CASSLVPGGGYTF
CDR3nt: TGTGCCAGCAGCTTAGTGCCAGGGGGAGGCTACACCTTC
abundance: NA
j_gene: TRBJ1-2
v_gene: TRBV7-9
d_gene: TRBD1

CDR3aa: CASSLTGQIDSPLHF
CDR3nt: TGTGCCAGCAGCTTAACGGGACAGATCGATTCACCCCTCCACTTT
abundance: NA
j_gene: TRBJ1-6
v_gene: TRBV7-2
d_gene: TRBD1

CDR3aa: CASSYSWARDYNEQFF
CDR3nt: TGTGCCAGCAGTTACTCGTGGGCGCGGGATTACAATGAGCAGTTCTTC
abundance: NA
j_gene: TRBJ2-1
v_gene: TRBV6-5
d_gene: NA

CDR3aa: CSVEALTGVHNEQFF
CDR3nt: TGCAGCGTTGAAGCCCTAACGGGGGTTCACAATGAGCAGTTCTTC
abundance: NA
j_gene: TRBJ2-1
v_gene: TRBV29-1
d_gene: NA

CDR3aa: CAISERDRTEAFF
CDR3nt: TGTGCCATCAGTGAAAGGGACAGAACTGAAGCTTTCTTT
abundance: NA
j_gene: TRBJ1-1
v_gene: TRBV10-3
d_gene: TRBD1

CDR3aa: CASRETGAGSQPQHF
CDR3nt: TGTGCCAGCAGAGAGACAGGGGCGGGCAGTCAGCCCCAGCATTTT
abundance: NA
j_gene: TRBJ1-5
v_gene: TRBV6-5
d_gene: TRBD1

CDR3aa: CASSDAPGQGLGELFF
CDR3nt: TGTGCCAGCAGTGATGCGCCGGGACAGGGGCTCGGGGAGCTGTTTTTT
abundance: many
j_gene: TRBJ2-2
v_gene: TRBV6-1
d_gene: TRBD1

CDR3aa: CASSFSHPDRGNEKLFF
CDR3nt: TGTGCCAGCAGTTTCAGCCACCCGGACAGGGGTAATGAAAAACTGTTTTTT
abundance: once
j_gene: TRBJ1-4
v_gene: TRBV27
d_gene: TRBD1

CDR3aa: CATSTRGYGYTF
CDR3nt: TGTGCCACCAGTACCCGGGGCTATGGCTACACCTTC
abundance: NA
j_gene: TRBJ1-2
v_gene: TRBV24-1
d_gene: NA

CDR3aa: CSVVPVTGEGANVLTF
CDR3nt: TGCAGCGTTGTTCCCGTTACAGGGGAGGGGGCCAACGTCCTGACTTTC
abundance: NA
j_gene: TRBJ2-6
v_gene: TRBV29-1
d_gene: TRBD1

CDR3aa: CASSWRQGEATTF
CDR3nt: TGTGCCAGCAGCTGGCGACAGGGGGAAGCCACCACCTTC
abundance: NA
j_gene: TRBJ1-2
v_gene: TRBV11-2
d_gene: TRBD1

CDR3aa: CASSPSYGITNEKLFF
CDR3nt: TGTGCCAGCAGTCCCTCTTACGGTATAACTAATGAAAAACTGTTTTTT
abundance: few
j_gene: TRBJ1-4
v_gene: TRBV27
d_gene: NA

CDR3aa: CASSTSSYEQYF
CDR3nt: TGTGCCAGTAGTACATCCTCCTACGAGCAGTACTTC
abundance: NA
j_gene: TRBJ2-7
v_gene: TRBV19
d_gene: NA

CDR3aa: CASSSYGTTHQPQHF
CDR3nt: TGTGCCAGCAGCTCCTACGGGACAACTCATCAGCCCCAGCATTTT
abundance: NA
j_gene: TRBJ1-5
v_gene: TRBV5-5
d_gene: NA

CDR3aa: CASLGFSFSYEQYF
CDR3nt: TGTGCCAGCTTGGGCTTCTCTTTCTCCTACGAGCAGTACTTC
abundance: NA
j_gene: TRBJ2-7
v_gene: TRBV2
d_gene: NA

CDR3aa: CSARGRDEAFF
CDR3nt: TGCAGTGCTAGAGGTCGGGATGAAGCTTTCTTT
abundance: NA
j_gene: TRBJ1-1
v_gene: TRBV20-1
d_gene: NA

CDR3aa: CAWWRRNTIYF
CDR3nt: TGTGCCTGGTGGAGGCGAAACACCATATATTTT
abundance: NA
j_gene: TRBJ1-3
v_gene: TRBV30
d_gene: NA

CDR3aa: CASSRPMGDKLFF
CDR3nt: TGTGCCAGCAGCCGCCCTATGGGGGACAAGCTCTTCTTC
abundance: once
j_gene: TRBJ1-2
v_gene: TRBV4-2
d_gene: NA

CDR3aa: CASSLRAGGNYNEQFF
CDR3nt: TGCGCCAGCAGCTTGCGGGCAGGGGGGAACTACAATGAGCAGTTCTTC
abundance: NA
j_gene: TRBJ2-1
v_gene: TRBV5-1
d_gene: NA

CDR3aa: CATSRDRLPDSPLHF
CDR3nt: TGTGCCACCAGCAGAGATCGACTGCCCGATTCACCCCTCCACTTT
abundance: once
j_gene: TRBJ1-6
v_gene: TRBV15
d_gene: NA

CDR3aa: CAWGGGAQSPLHF
CDR3nt: TGTGCCTGGGGTGGGGGGGCTCAATCACCCCTCCACTTT
abundance: few
j_gene: TRBJ1-6
v_gene: TRBV30
d_gene: NA

CDR3aa: CASSLVGQMDPTNYGYTF
CDR3nt: TGTGCCAGCAGCTTAGTAGGACAGATGGATCCGACTAACTATGGCTACACCTTC
abundance: few
j_gene: TRBJ1-2
v_gene: TRBV5-6
d_gene: NA

CDR3aa: CASGTSGVPGGNTQYF
CDR3nt: TGTGCCAGCGGGACTAGCGGGGTCCCCGGGGGTAATACGCAGTATTTT
abundance: NA
j_gene: TRBJ2-3
v_gene: TRBV7-9
d_gene: TRBD2

CDR3aa: CATSDPGQGSSQPQHF
CDR3nt: TGTGCCACCAGTGACCCGGGACAGGGAAGTTCTCAGCCCCAGCATTTT
abundance: NA
j_gene: TRBJ1-5
v_gene: TRBV24-1
d_gene: TRBD1

CDR3aa: CARSLDRSGKGGSNQPQHF
CDR3nt: TGTGCCAGAAGCTTGGATCGATCGGGGAAAGGGGGAAGCAATCAGCCCCAGCATTTT
abundance: many
j_gene: TRBJ1-5
v_gene: TRBV5-3
d_gene: NA

CDR3aa: CASSQDYNGGSSYEQYF
CDR3nt: TGCGCCAGCAGCCAAGATTATAACGGGGGAAGCTCCTACGAGCAGTACTTC
abundance: NA
j_gene: TRBJ2-7
v_gene: TRBV4-3
d_gene: NA

CDR3aa: CASLRQEPSPGYTF
CDR3nt: TGTGCCAGTCTTCGACAGGAGCCCTCCCCTGGCTACACCTTC
abundance: NA
j_gene: TRBJ1-2
v_gene: TRBV19
d_gene: NA

CDR3aa: CASSQELRDSGNTIYF
CDR3nt: TGTGCCAGCAGCCAAGAATTGAGGGATTCTGGAAACACCATATATTTT
abundance: NA
j_gene: TRBJ1-3
v_gene: TRBV4-2
d_gene: NA

CDR3aa: CASSPGLAGTHF
CDR3nt: TGTGCCAGTAGTCCCGGACTAGCGGGGACCCATTTT
abundance: NA
j_gene: TRBJ2-3
v_gene: TRBV19
d_gene: TRBD2

CDR3aa: CASSIGGSYEQYF
CDR3nt: TGTGCCAGCTCCATCGGGGGCTCCTACGAGCAGTACTTC
abundance: NA
j_gene: TRBJ2-7
v_gene: TRBV12-3/TRBV12-4
d_gene: NA

CDR3aa: CASSPRGDGAPQYF
CDR3nt: TGTGCCAGCAGCCCCCGGGGGGACGGGGCTCCGCAGTATTTT
abundance: NA
j_gene: TRBJ2-3
v_gene: TRBV7-9
d_gene: TRBD2

CDR3aa: CASSSSPGNTEAFF
CDR3nt: TGTGCCAGCAGCAGTTCCCCGGGGAACACTGAAGCTTTCTTT
abundance: NA
j_gene: TRBJ1-1
v_gene: TRBV21-1
d_gene: NA

CDR3aa: CASCRTGADEQYF
CDR3nt: TGTGCCAGCTGCCGGACAGGGGCTGACGAGCAGTACTTC
abundance: NA
j_gene: TRBJ2-7
v_gene: TRBV6-5
d_gene: TRBD1

CDR3aa: CASSGQGDYEQYF
CDR3nt: TGTGCCAGCAGCGGACAGGGGGACTACGAGCAGTACTTC
abundance: NA
j_gene: TRBJ2-7
v_gene: TRBV13
d_gene: TRBD1

CDR3aa: CASTPSRSSGGEQFF
CDR3nt: TGTGCCAGCACCCCCTCAAGATCTAGCGGCGGTGAGCAGTTCTTC
abundance: NA
j_gene: TRBJ2-1
v_gene: TRBV25-1
d_gene: TRBD2

CDR3aa: CASRVGWGESYEQYF
CDR3nt: TGTGCCAGCAGGGTTGGCTGGGGGGAGTCCTACGAGCAGTACTTC
abundance: NA
j_gene: TRBJ2-7
v_gene: TRBV25-1
d_gene: NA

CDR3aa: CASTPGDSYEQYF
CDR3nt: TGTGCCAGCACCCCCGGGGATTCCTACGAGCAGTACTTC
abundance: NA
j_gene: TRBJ2-7
v_gene: TRBV5-6
d_gene: NA

CDR3aa: CASSLTGKDTEAFF
CDR3nt: TGTGCCAGCAGCTTGACAGGGAAGGACACTGAAGCTTTCTTT
abundance: NA
j_gene: TRBJ1-1
v_gene: TRBV7-2
d_gene: TRBD1

CDR3aa: CASSLEGGDRFYNSPLHF
CDR3nt: TGTGCCAGCAGCTTAGAGGGCGGGGACCGCTTTTATAATTCACCCCTCCACTTT
abundance: NA
j_gene: TRBJ1-6
v_gene: TRBV7-6
d_gene: NA

CDR3aa: CASSPDNNYGYTF
CDR3nt: TGTGCCAGCAGCCCGGACAATAACTATGGCTACACCTTC
abundance: NA
j_gene: TRBJ1-2
v_gene: TRBV7-8
d_gene: NA

CDR3aa: CASSFPGQGKYEQYF
CDR3nt: TGTGCCAGCAGCTTCCCGGGACAGGGGAAATACGAGCAGTACTTC
abundance: NA
j_gene: TRBJ2-7
v_gene: TRBV5-6
d_gene: TRBD1